The 3 T cell receptor beta chains in this list originate from one sample, sequenced in a study of shared clonotypes between healthy human individuals. Naivety among CD8 cells was defined by CD45RO negativity and positive CCR7 selection, thereby excluding terminally differentiated effector memory CD45RA+ cells. Clones were sequenced by immunoSEQ multiplex PCR, and TCRdb holds only the in-frame ones, with some missing. The profile shows 2 million to 2.5 million clones, roughly 91% of them singletons. The sequencing sample was made of naive CD8+ T cells from PBMCs. The receptors stem from a man aged 18 to 35 in good health. Some clones in this sample may be carry-over from other donors' samples.

The V and J genes are TRBV7-9 and TRBJ1-2; D is undetermined. Trimming shortened V by 1 base and J by 2 bases, and 11 bases separated the two germline ends. The CDR3 loop spans 15 amino acids. Germline CDR1 SEHNR, CDR2 FQNEAQ (reference sequence). DNA for the CDR3: TGTGCCAGCAGCTTAGGGAGTAAGCCCAACTATGGCTACACCTTC. Protein sequence: CASSLGSKPNYGYTF.

About this clone: The sample carries other DNA sequences with the same CDR3. The chain joins TRBV7-9 to TRBJ2-7; the D call may be TRBD1 or TRBD2 (5 bases each). Between the trimmed V and J ends, which lost 4 bases and 3 bases, there was a span of 13 bases. Germline CDR1 SEHNR, CDR2 FQNEAQ (reference sequence). The CDR3 is 14 residues long. The CDR3 loop is CASSSRDRVYEQYF. The CDR3 DNA follows: TGTGCCAGCAGCTCCCGGGACCGGGTCTACGAGCAGTACTTC.

V gene TRBV28 combines with J gene TRBJ1-5; D ambiguous. Per the germline V gene, CDR1 is MDHEN and CDR2 is SYDVKM. The CDR3 spans 14 residues. Trimming took off 3 bases at V and 5 bases at J, with 11 bases between the two ends. CDR3 in amino acids: CASSFIRADQPQHF. CDR3 nucleotide sequence: TGTGCCAGCAGTTTTATCCGGGCCGATCAGCCCCAGCATTTT.